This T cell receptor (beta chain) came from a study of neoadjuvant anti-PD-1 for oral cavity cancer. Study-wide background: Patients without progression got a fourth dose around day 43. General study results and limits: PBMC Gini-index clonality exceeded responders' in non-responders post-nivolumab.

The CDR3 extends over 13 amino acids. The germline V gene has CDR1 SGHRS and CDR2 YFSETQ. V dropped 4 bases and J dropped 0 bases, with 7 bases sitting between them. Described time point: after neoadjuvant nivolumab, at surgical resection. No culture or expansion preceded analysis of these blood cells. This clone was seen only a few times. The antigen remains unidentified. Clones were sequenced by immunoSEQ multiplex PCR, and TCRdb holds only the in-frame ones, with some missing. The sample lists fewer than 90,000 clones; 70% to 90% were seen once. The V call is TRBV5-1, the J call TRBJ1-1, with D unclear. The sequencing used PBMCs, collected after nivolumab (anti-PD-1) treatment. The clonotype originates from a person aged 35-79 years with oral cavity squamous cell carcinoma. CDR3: CASSASMNTEAFF. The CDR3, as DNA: TGCGCCAGCAGCGCATCCATGAACACTGAAGCTTTCTTT. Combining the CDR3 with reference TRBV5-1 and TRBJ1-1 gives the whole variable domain KAGVTQTPRYLIKTRGQQVTLSCSPISGHRSVSWYQQTPGQGLQFLFEYFSETQRNKGNFPGRFSGRQFSNSRSEMNVSTLELGDSALYLCASSASMNTEAFFGQGTRLTVV.